This TCR beta chain originates from a study of CD8 T cells in ankylosing spondylitis. General study points: Earlier literature documents some of the motif variants in reactive arthritis synovial fluid and blood. Disease-associated clones were reportedly significantly overrepresented in matched ankylosing spondylitis synovial fluid.

As the method for making TCR beta libraries, quantitative 5'-RACE with molecular barcodes was used. TCRdb recomputed calls from the 5' RACE reads with MiXCR, one row per CDR3 protein. The sample contains roughly 280,000 distinct CDR3 sequences, around 20% of which appear only once. The CDR3 contains 16 residues. V was clipped by 5 bases and J by 3 bases; unmatched bases: 12. CDR1 is MNHEY, CDR2 SMNVEV, per germline (reference sequence). Concerning this clonotype: The antigen remains unidentified.

This TCR came from a male donor with ankylosing spondylitis or in good health (not recorded which). The sequenced sample was blood, either unsorted or a sorted T cell fraction (not recorded which). This chain uses TRBV27 with TRBJ1-2, with TRBD1 identical over 7 bases. This chain's CDR3 is CASSKIRVTGDYGYTF. The CDR3 coding sequence is TGTGCCAGCAGTAAAATCCGGGTCACAGGGGACTATGGCTACACCTTC.